This passage covers 9 T cell receptor beta chains from one sample sequenced in a study of blood T cell repertoires in COVID-19. Profiled with immunoSEQ multiplex PCR; TCRdb holds only in-frame clones, not every one. The sample yields fewer than 300,000 clones, just under 90% seen once. Sequences were obtained from peripheral blood. The receptors shown here come from a woman aged 45-60 years with COVID-19, enrolled during active disease.

The rearrangement links TRBV15 to TRBJ1-1, with D perhaps TRBD1 (5 bases). The CDR3 is 18 residues long. Germline-derived CDR1 and CDR2 are LNHNV and YYDKDF (reference sequence). V was trimmed by 1 base and J by 1 base, leaving 19 bases between them. The CDR3 sequence is CATSRGLTGYGGNTEAFF. The CDR3 nucleotides read TGTGCCACCAGCAGAGGCCTTACAGGTTACGGCGGGAACACTGAAGCTTTCTTT. Looking up the rest from reference TRBV15 and TRBJ1-1 gives the full variable domain: DAMVIQNPRYQVTQFGKPVTLSCSQTLNHNVMYWYQQKSSQAPKLLFHYYDKDFNNEADTPDNFQSRRPNTSFCFLDIRSPGLGDTAMYLCATSRGLTGYGGNTEAFFGQGTRLTVV.

The chain combines TRBV11-3 with TRBJ1-2; 12 positions match TRBD1. CDR3 length: 16 residues. Germline assignment: CDR1 SGHNT and CDR2 YENEEA. Germline trimming cut 5 bases from V and 7 bases from J; bases unmatched to any gene: 11. The CDR3 DNA is TGTGCCAGCAGCCCCTGTGGGGACAGGGGGCCGGGTGGCTACACCTTC. It translates to CASSPCGDRGPGGYTF.

The J gene is TRBJ2-7, the V gene TRBV4-1, with D possibly matching TRBD2 (6 bases). Germline values: CDR1 MGHRA, CDR2 YSYEKL. Trimming removed 0 bases at V and 6 bases at J, with 18 bases between. This CDR3 has 16 residues. CDR3 residues: CASSQDPGSGISEQYF. The CDR3 DNA sequence: TGCGCCAGCAGCCAAGATCCAGGTAGCGGCATCTCCGAGCAGTACTTC.

The chain employs TRBV7-3 and TRBJ1-2, with TRBD1 identical over 9 bases. Germline V lookup: CDR1 SGHTA, CDR2 FQGTGA. After removal of 5 bases from V and 8 bases from J, the junction contained 3 bases not matched to a gene. This CDR3 is 12 amino acids long. CDR3 residues: CASSRGQGGYTF. CDR3 in DNA: TGTGCCAGCAGCCGAGGACAGGGGGGCTACACCTTC.

V is TRBV3-1 (or the pseudogene TRBV3-2) and J is TRBJ2-3; tentatively, D is TRBD1 (5 bases). This CDR3 spans 16 amino acids. Germline values: CDR1 LGHDT, CDR2 YNNKEL (reference sequence). V was cut by 1 base and J by 3 bases, with 14 bases left in between. The CDR3 DNA follows: TGTGCCAGCAGCCAAGGGGCGGACACATATACAGATACGCAGTATTTT. Amino acid sequence: CASSQGADTYTDTQYF.

The chain has TRBV11-2 and TRBJ1-1; a possible D gene is TRBD1 (5 bases). The CDR3 has 12 amino acids. Trimming left V 6 bases short and J 6 bases short, with 11 bases between. Germline CDR1 is SGHAT and CDR2 is FQNNGV. The CDR3 loop reads CASRRTGAEAFF. The DNA of the CDR3 is TGTGCCAGCAGGCGAACAGGCGCTGAAGCTTTCTTT. Looking up the rest from reference TRBV11-2 and TRBJ1-1 gives the full variable domain: EAGVAQSPRYKIIEKRQSVAFWCNPISGHATLYWYQQILGQGPKLLIQFQNNGVVDDSQLPKDRFSAERLKGVDSTLKIQPAKLEDSAVYLCASRRTGAEAFFGQGTRLTVV.

The chain is built from TRBV19 and TRBJ1-2, with D uncertain. V lost 3 bases and J lost 3, with 11 bases in between. CDR3 size: 14 residues. Looked up from germline, CDR1 is LNHDA and CDR2 is SQIVND (reference sequence). The CDR3 DNA sequence: TGTGCCAGTAGTATCCGGGAAATCCACTATGGCTACACCTTC. Residues: CASSIREIHYGYTF. Full variable domain (outside the CDR3, taken from reference TRBV19 and TRBJ1-2): DGGITQSPKYLFRKEGQNVTLSCEQNLNHDAMYWYRQDPGQGLRLIYYSQIVNDFQKGDIAEGYSVSREKKESFPLTVTSAQKNPTAFYLCASSIREIHYGYTFGSGTRLTVV.

The chain uses TRBV18 and TRBJ2-1, with D possibly TRBD2 on 5 matching bases. CDR1 and CDR2 from the germline V gene are KGHSH and LQKENI. This CDR3 is 14 amino acids long. Trimming took off 3 bases at V and 4 bases at J, with 10 bases between the two ends. This chain's CDR3 is CASSPSGFYNEQFF. DNA for the CDR3: TGTGCCAGCTCACCCTCGGGATTTTACAATGAGCAGTTCTTC.

The CDR3 region has the DNA TGTGCCAGCAGTTTTCGGGGGGGGCCCGCTGAAGCTTTCTTT. Translated: CASSFRGGPAEAFF. The chain uses TRBV27 and TRBJ1-1, with D perhaps TRBD1 (6 bases). Germline-derived CDR1 and CDR2 are MNHEY and SMNVEV (reference sequence). V shed 3 bases and J shed 6 bases, with 14 bases lying between them. CDR3 length equals 14 residues.